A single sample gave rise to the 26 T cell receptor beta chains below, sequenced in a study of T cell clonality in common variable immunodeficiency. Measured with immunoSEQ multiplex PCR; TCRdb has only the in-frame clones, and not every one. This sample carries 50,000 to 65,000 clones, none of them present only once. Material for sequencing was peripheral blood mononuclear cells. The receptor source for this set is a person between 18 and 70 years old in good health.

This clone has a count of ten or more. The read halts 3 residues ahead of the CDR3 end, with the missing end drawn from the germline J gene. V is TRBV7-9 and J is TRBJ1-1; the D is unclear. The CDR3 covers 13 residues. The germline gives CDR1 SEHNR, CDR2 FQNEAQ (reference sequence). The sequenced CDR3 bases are TGTGCCAGCAGCTTACCCCCCTCCGGGTAC. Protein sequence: CASSLPPSGY. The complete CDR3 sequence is CASSLPPSGYAFF.

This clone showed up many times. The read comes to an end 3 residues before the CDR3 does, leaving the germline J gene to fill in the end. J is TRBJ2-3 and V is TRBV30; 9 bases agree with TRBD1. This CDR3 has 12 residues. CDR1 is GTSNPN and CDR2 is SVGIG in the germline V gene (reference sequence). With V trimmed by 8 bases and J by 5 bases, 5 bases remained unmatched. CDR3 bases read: TGTGCCCGGGACAGGGTTGGAGATACG. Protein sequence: CARDRVGDT. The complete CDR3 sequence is CARDRVGDTQYF.

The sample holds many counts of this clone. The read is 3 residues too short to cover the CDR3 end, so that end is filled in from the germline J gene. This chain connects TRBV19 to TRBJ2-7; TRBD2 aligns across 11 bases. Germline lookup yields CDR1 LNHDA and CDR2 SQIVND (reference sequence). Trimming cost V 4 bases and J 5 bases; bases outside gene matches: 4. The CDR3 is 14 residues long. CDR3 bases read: TGTGCCAGTAGTACTCCGGGACTAGCGGACGAG. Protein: CASSTPGLADE. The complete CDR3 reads CASSTPGLADEQYF.

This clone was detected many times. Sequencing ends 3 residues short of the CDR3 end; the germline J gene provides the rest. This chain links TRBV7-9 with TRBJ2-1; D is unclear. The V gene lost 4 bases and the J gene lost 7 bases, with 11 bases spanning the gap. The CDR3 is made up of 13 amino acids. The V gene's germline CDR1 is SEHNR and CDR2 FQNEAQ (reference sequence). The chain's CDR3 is CASSSPVVNEQFF. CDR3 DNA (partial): TGTGCCAGCAGCTCCCCCGTTGTAAATGAG.

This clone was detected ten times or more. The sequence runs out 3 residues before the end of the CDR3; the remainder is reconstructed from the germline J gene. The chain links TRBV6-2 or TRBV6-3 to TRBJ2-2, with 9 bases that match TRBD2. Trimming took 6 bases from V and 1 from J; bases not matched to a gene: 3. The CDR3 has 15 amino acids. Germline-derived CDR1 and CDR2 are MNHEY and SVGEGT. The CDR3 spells CASRSGGQNTGELFF. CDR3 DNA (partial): TGTGCCAGCAGAAGCGGGGGGCAGAACACCGGGGAG.

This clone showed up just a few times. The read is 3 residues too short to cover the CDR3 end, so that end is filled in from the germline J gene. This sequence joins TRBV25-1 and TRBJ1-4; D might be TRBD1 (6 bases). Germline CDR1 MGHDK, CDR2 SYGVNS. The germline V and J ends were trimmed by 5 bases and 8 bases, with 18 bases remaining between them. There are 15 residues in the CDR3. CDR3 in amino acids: CASSTPRGIQEKLFF. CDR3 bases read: TGTGCCAGCAGTACCCCGAGGGGGATCCAAGAAAAA. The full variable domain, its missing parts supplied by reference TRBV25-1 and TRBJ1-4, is EADIYQTPRYLVIGTGKKITLECSQTMGHDKMYWYQQDPGMELHLIHYSYGVNSTEKGDLSSESTVSRIRTEHFPLTLESARPSHTSQYLCASSTPRGIQEKLFFGSGTQLSVL.

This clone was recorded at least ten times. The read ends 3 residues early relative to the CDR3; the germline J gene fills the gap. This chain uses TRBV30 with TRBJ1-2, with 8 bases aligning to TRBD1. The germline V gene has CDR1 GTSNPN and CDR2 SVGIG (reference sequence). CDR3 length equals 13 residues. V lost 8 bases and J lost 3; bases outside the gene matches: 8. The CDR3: CAHTDRGDYGYTF. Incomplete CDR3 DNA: TGTGCCCATACCGACAGGGGCGACTATGGC.

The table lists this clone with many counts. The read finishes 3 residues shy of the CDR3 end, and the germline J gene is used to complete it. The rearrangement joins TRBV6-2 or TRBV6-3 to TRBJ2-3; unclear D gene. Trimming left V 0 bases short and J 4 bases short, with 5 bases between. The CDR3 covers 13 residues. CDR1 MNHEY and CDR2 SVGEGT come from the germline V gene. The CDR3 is CASSYSKADTQYF. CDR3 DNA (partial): TGTGCCAGCAGTTACTCGAAGGCAGATACG.

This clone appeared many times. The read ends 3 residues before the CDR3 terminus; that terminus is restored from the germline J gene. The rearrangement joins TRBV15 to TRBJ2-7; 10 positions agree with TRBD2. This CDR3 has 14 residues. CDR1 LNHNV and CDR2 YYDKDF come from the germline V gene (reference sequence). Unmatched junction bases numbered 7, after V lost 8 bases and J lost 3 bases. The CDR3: CATGLAGDYYEQYF. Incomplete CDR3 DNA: TGTGCCACCGGGCTAGCGGGAGACTACTACGAG.

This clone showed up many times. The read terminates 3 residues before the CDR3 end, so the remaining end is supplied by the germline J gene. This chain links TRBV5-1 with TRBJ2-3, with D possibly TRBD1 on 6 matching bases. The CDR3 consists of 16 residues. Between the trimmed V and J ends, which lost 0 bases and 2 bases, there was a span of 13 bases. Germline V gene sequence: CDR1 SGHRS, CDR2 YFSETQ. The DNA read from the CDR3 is TGCGCCAGCAGCTTGGCCGGGACACCCAACACAGATACG. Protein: CASSLAGTPNTDT. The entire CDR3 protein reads CASSLAGTPNTDTQYF.

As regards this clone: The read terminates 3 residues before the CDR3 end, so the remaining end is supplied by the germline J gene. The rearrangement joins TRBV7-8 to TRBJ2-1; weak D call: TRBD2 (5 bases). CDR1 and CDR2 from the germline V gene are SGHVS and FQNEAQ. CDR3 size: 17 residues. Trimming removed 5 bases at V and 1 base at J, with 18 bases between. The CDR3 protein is CASSLTRLAPSYNEQFF. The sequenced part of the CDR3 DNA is TGTGCCAGCAGCCTCACTAGACTGGCCCCGTCCTACAATGAG.

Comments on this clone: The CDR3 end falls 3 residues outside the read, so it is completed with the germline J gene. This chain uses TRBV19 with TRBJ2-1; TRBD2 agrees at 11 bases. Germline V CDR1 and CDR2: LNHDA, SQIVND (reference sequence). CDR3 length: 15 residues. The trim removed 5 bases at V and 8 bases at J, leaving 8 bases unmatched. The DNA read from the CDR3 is TGTGCCAGTAGTGGTAGCGGGAGGGCCGGGGATGAG. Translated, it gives CASSGSGRAGDE. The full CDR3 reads CASSGSGRAGDEQFF.

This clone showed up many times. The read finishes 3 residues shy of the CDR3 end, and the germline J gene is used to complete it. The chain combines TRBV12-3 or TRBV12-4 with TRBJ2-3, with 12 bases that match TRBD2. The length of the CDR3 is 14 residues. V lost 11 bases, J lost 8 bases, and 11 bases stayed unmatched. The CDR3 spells CACKTSGRGGTQYF. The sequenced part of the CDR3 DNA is TGTGCCTGCAAGACTAGCGGGAGAGGTGGTACG.

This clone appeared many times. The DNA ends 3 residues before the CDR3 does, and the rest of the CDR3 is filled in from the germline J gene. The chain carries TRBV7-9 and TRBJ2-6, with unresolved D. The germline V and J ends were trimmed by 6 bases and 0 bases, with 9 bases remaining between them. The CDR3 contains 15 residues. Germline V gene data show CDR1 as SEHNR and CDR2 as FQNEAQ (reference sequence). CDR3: CASSSRPSGANVLTF. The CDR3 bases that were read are TGTGCCAGCAGTTCGAGGCCCTCTGGGGCCAACGTC.

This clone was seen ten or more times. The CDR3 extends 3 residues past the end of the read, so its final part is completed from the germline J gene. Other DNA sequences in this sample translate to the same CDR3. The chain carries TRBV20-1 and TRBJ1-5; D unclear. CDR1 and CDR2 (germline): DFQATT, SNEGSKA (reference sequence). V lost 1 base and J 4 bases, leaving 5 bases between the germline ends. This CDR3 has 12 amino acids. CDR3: CSARAGNQPQHF. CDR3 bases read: TGCAGTGCTAGAGCCGGGAATCAGCCC.

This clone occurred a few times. The covered CDR3 bases are TGTGCCAGCAGCTTCACCAGGGGAACCTACGAG. This encodes CASSFTRGTYE. The full CDR3 sequence reads CASSFTRGTYEQYF. V gene TRBV11-2 combines with J gene TRBJ2-7; TRBD1 is a possible D gene (6 bases). The read is 3 residues too short to cover the CDR3 end, so that end is filled in from the germline J gene. The CDR3 contains 14 residues. CDR1 is SGHAT and CDR2 is FQNNGV in the germline V gene. V lost 3 bases and J lost 2, with 11 bases in between.

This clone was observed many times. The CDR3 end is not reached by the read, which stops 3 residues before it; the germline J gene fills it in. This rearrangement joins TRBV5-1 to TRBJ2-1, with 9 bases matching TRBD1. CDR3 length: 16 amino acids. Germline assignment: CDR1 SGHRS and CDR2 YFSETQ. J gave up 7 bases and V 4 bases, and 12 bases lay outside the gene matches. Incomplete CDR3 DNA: TGCGCCAGCAGCCTAGGTACAGGGGGCTCTAGGAATGAG. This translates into CASSLGTGGSRNE. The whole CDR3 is CASSLGTGGSRNEQFF.

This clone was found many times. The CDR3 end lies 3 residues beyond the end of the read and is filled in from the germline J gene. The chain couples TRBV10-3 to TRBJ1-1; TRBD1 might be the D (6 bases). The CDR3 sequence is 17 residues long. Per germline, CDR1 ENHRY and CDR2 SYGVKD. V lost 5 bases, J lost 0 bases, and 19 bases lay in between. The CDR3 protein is CAISSLDRTIMNTEAFF. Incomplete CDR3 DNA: TGTGCCATCAGTTCCTTGGACAGAACCATTATGAACACTGAA.

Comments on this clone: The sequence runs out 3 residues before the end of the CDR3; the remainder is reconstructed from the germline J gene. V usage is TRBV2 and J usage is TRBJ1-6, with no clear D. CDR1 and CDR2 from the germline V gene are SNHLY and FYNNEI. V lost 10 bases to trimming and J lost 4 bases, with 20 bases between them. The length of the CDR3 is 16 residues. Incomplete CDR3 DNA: TGTGCCATCGTACTAGAAACCGGGAGTTATAATTCACCC. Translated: CAIVLETGSYNSP. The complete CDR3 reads CAIVLETGSYNSPLHF.

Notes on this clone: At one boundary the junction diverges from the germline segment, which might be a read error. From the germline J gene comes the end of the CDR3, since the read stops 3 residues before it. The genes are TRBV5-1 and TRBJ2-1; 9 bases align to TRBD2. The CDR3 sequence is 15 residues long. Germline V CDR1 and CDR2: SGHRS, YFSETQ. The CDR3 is CVSSPLAGVMDEQFF. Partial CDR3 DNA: TGCGTCAGCAGCCCACTAGCGGGCGTGATGGATGAG. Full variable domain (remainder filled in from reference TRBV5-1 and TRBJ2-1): KAGVTQTPRYLIKTRGQQVTLSCSPISGHRSVSWYQQTPGQGLQFLFEYFSETQRNKGNFPGRFSGRQFSNSRSEMNVSTLELGDSALYLCVSSPLAGVMDEQFFGPGTRLTVL.

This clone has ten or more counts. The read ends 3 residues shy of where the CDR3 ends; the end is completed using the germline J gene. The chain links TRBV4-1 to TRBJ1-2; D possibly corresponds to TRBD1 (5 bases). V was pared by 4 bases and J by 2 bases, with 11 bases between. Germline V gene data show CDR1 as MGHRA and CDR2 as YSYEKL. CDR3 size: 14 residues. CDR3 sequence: CASSPMTENYGYTF. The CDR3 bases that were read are TGCGCCAGCAGCCCAATGACAGAGAACTATGGC.

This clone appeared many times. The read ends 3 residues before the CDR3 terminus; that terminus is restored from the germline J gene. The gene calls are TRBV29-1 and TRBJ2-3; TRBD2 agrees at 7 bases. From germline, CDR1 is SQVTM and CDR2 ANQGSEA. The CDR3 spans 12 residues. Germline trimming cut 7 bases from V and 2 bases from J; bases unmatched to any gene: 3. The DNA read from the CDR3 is TGCAGCGCGGGGGGACCCACAGATACG. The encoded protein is CSAGGPTDT. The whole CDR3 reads CSAGGPTDTQYF.

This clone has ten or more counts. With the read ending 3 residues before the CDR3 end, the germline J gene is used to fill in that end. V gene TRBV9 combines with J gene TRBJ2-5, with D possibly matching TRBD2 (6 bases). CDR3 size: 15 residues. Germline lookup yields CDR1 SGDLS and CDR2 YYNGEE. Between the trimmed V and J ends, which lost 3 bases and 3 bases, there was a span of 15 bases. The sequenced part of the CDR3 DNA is TGTGCCAGCAGCGGACCCGGGACTTCCAAAGAGACC. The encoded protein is CASSGPGTSKET. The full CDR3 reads CASSGPGTSKETQYF.

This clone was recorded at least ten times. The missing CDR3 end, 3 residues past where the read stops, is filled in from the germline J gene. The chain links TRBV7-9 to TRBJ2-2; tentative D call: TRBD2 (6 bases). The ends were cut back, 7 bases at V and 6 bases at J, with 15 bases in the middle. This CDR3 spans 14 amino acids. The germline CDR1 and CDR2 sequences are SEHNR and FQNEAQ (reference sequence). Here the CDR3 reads CASTDSGFSGELFF. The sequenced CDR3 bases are TGTGCCAGCACAGATAGCGGTTTCTCCGGGGAG.

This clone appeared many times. The CDR3 loop reads CASSLTGSRDNSPLHF. CDR3 DNA, as far as it was read: TGTGCCAGCTCATTGACCGGGTCCCGGGATAATTCACCC. V usage is TRBV18 and J usage is TRBJ1-6; D uncertain. The read stops 3 residues short of the end of the CDR3; the missing end is completed from the germline J gene. The CDR3 runs 16 residues. Germline V gene sequence: CDR1 KGHSH, CDR2 LQKENI. V shed 5 bases and J shed 5 bases, with 16 bases lying between them.

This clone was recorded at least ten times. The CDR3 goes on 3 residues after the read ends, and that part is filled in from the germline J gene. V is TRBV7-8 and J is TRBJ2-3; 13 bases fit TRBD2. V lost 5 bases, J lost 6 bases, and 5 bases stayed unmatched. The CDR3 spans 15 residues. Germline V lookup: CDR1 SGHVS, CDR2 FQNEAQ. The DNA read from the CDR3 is TGTGCCAGCAGCGCGGGACTAGCGGGATCGGATACG. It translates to CASSAGLAGSDT. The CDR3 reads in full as CASSAGLAGSDTQYF.